The next 13 T cell receptor beta chains were all read from a single sample in a study of blood T cells in healthy people across ages. PCR was performed a second time for about 6 to 12 cycles using a sample-barcoded 5' primer and a J-beta primer mix. TCRdb reprocessed the 5' RACE reads with MiXCR, giving one entry per CDR3 protein. The sample holds just under 750,000 distinct CDR3 sequences, roughly 20% seen once. The specimen sequenced was blood. The receptors originated from a man aged 70-80 years in good health.

This clonotype was counted between two and nine times. The rearrangement uses TRBV20-1 and TRBJ1-1; D uncertain. The CDR3 sequence is 13 residues long. V shed 4 bases and J shed 1 base, with 10 bases lying between them. Germline lookup yields CDR1 DFQATT and CDR2 SNEGSKA (reference sequence). CDR3 sequence (DNA): TGCAGTGCTATAAACCAGGAGAACACTGAAGCTTTCTTT. Its protein is CSAINQENTEAFF.

This chain joins TRBV5-1 and TRBJ2-7; 7 nucleotides agree with TRBD1. V lost 0 bases, J lost 6 bases, and 6 bases stayed unmatched. This CDR3 has 14 residues. Germline V gene data show CDR1 as SGHRS and CDR2 as YFSETQ. The CDR3 nucleotides read TGCGCCAGCAGCTTGGAGACAGGGCAGAGCGAGCAGTACTTC. This gives the protein CASSLETGQSEQYF.

In its sample, this clonotype was seen a few times. The rearrangement links TRBV3-1 to TRBJ1-2; 10 nucleotides align to TRBD1. Germline CDR1 and CDR2: LGHDT and YNNKEL (reference sequence). This CDR3 has 16 residues. J lost 8 bases, V lost 1 base, and 10 bases had no gene match. The CDR3 coding sequence is TGTGCCAGCAGCCAAGCCCCGGGACAGGGGAAGGACGGCTACACCTTC. Amino acids: CASSQAPGQGKDGYTF.

This clonotype was counted a few times. V is TRBV10-2 and J is TRBJ2-5; tentatively, D is TRBD1 (6 bases). V was trimmed by 10 bases and J by 3 bases, leaving 12 bases between them. Germline V CDR1 and CDR2: WSHSY, SAAADI. This CDR3 spans 12 amino acids. CDR3 coding DNA: TGCGCCAACCCGACAGGAAAAGAGACCCAGTACTTC. Its translation: CANPTGKETQYF.

CDR3 DNA sequence: TGCAGTGCTAGAGACACTATAGCGGGAGGGTTCCCAGATACGCAGTATTTT. It encodes CSARDTIAGGFPDTQYF. The chain couples TRBV20-1 to TRBJ2-3; 11 positions match TRBD2. The CDR3 is 17 amino acids. Germline lookup yields CDR1 DFQATT and CDR2 SNEGSKA (reference sequence). J gave up 4 bases and V 0 bases, and 9 bases lay outside the gene matches.

This clonotype was found once. This rearrangement joins TRBV5-1 to TRBJ2-2; D possibly uses TRBD1 or TRBD2 (5 bases each). V was shortened by 1 base and J by 5 bases, with 12 bases between the two germline ends. Germline assignment: CDR1 SGHRS and CDR2 YFSETQ. There are 15 residues in the CDR3. CDR3 region: CASSLYEGQTGELFF. CDR3 DNA sequence: TGCGCCAGCAGCTTGTACGAGGGGCAGACCGGGGAGCTGTTTTTT.

V usage is TRBV29-1 and J usage is TRBJ1-2; possibly TRBD1 for D (6 bases). The germline V gene encodes CDR1 SQVTM and CDR2 ANQGSEA. The V end lost 4 bases, the J end lost 1 base, and 7 bases lay between the germline ends. The CDR3 consists of 12 residues. CDR3 coding DNA: TGCAGCGTTGTAGGGGGTAACTATGGCTACACCTTC. Translation: CSVVGGNYGYTF. The complete variable domain, with remaining parts taken from reference TRBV29-1 and TRBJ1-2, reads SAVISQKPSRDICQRGTSLTIQCQVDSQVTMMFWYRQQPGQSLTLIATANQGSEATYESGFVIDKFPISRPNLTFSTLTVSNMSPEDSSIYLCSVVGGNYGYTFGSGTRLTVV.

This clonotype was picked up a small number of times. The chain combines TRBV9 with TRBJ2-3; 9 positions match TRBD2. The CDR3 is made up of 16 amino acids. Germline trimming cut 2 bases from V and 0 bases from J; bases unmatched to any gene: 4. Germline CDR1 is SGDLS and CDR2 is YYNGEE. The CDR3 protein is CASSVSSGTSTDTQYF. In DNA, the CDR3 is TGTGCCAGCAGCGTTTCTAGCGGGACTAGCACAGATACGCAGTATTTT.

The gene calls are TRBV4-1 and TRBJ2-4; 9 bases map to TRBD2. This CDR3 has 22 residues. J gave up 0 bases and V 0 bases, and 18 bases lay outside the gene matches. Germline lookup yields CDR1 MGHRA and CDR2 YSYEKL. The CDR3 here is CASSQEGSQRGVDNLAKNIQYF. Here the CDR3 DNA reads TGCGCCAGCAGCCAAGAGGGGTCGCAGCGGGGGGTAGATAACCTAGCCAAAAACATTCAGTACTTC.

This clonotype has more than one count but fewer than ten. The rearrangement uses TRBV11-3 and TRBJ2-2; D unclear. CDR3 length: 16 residues. Trimming shortened V by 1 base and J by 3 bases, and 12 bases separated the two germline ends. Germline lookup yields CDR1 SGHNT and CDR2 YENEEA. This chain's CDR3 is CASSLAAARDTGELFF. The CDR3 DNA follows: TGTGCCAGCAGCTTAGCCGCGGCCCGAGACACCGGGGAGCTGTTTTTT.

This clonotype was observed a handful of times. The chain employs TRBV29-1 and TRBJ2-6, with no clear D. The CDR3 totals 15 residues. Germline CDR1 reads SQVTM; CDR2 reads ANQGSEA. Trimming cost V 5 bases and J 0 bases, with 11 bases left between them. CDR3 DNA sequence: TGCAGCGTTTCTGGCTCCACCTCTGGGGCCAACGTCCTGACTTTC. This sequence encodes CSVSGSTSGANVLTF.

In this sample, this clonotype turned up a few times. V is TRBV5-1 and J is TRBJ2-3; 8 positions match TRBD1. The CDR3 is 16 residues long. J was trimmed by 2 bases and V by 0 bases; bases with no gene match: 5. The germline V gene has CDR1 SGHRS and CDR2 YFSETQ. The CDR3 nucleotides read TGCGCCAGCAGCTTGGAAGGACAGGGACCCACAGATACGCAGTATTTT. Protein: CASSLEGQGPTDTQYF.

The chain uses TRBV5-5 and TRBJ1-1; D not certain. CDR1 is SGHKS, CDR2 YYEKEE, per germline (reference sequence). This CDR3 has 13 residues. Trimming cost V 4 bases and J 2 bases, with 9 bases left between them. CDR3 amino acids: CASSIGRNTEAFF. DNA of the CDR3: TGTGCCAGCAGCATCGGGCGCAACACTGAAGCTTTCTTT. Full variable domain (rest looked up from reference TRBV5-5 and TRBJ1-1): DAGVTQSPTHLIKTRGQQVTLRCSPISGHKSVSWYQQVLGQGPQFIFQYYEKEERGRGNFPDRFSARQFPNYSSELNVNALLLGDSALYLCASSIGRNTEAFFGQGTRLTVV.